This TCR beta chain was recovered during a study of T-cell reconstitution after alpha-beta-depleted transplantation in children. This clonotype showed up many times. Its antigen is unidentified. The length of the CDR3 is 14 residues. V lost 4 bases and J 1 base, leaving 11 bases between the germline ends. Germline loops: CDR1 DFQATT, CDR2 SNEGSKA (reference sequence). General study results and limits: The origin of high day-60 TCRbeta diversity in some patients lay in surviving recipient T cells and thymic progenitors. The main origin of T-cell counts and diversity one year after transplant was newly produced T cells.

Unique molecular identifiers were built into the TCRbeta library. TCRdb reprocessed the PCR reads via MiXCR and lists one record per CDR3 protein. The sample shows some 300,000 distinct CDR3 sequences, around a tenth of them seen only once. The TCR was taken from a boy in the first two years of life with acute myeloid leukemia, due to receive a stem cell transplant. The sample in question was PBMCs, obtained before TCRalphabeta/CD19-depleted stem cell transplant. This rearrangement joins TRBV20-1 to TRBJ2-1, with D possibly being TRBD2 (6 bases). In DNA form, the CDR3 reads TGCAGTGCTAATCGAGGGAGGTCCTACAATGAGCAGTTCTTC. Protein: CSANRGRSYNEQFF.